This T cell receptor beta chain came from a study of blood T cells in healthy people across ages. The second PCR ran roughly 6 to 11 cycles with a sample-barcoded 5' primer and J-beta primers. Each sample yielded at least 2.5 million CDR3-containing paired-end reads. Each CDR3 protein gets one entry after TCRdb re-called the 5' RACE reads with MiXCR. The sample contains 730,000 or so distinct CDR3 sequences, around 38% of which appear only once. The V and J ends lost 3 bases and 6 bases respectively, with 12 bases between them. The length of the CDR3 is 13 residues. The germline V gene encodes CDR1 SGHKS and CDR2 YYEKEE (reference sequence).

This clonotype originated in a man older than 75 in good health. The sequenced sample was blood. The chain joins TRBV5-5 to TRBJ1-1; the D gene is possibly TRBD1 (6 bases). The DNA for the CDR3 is TGTGCCAGCAGCTACTTGACAGGCCCTGAAGCTTTCTTT. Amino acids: CASSYLTGPEAFF.